This T cell receptor beta chain was sequenced for a study of CD8 T cells in Susac syndrome. General study results and limits: In its TCR sequencing and HLA analysis, the study acknowledged that the number of individuals was relatively small.

Sequencing of TCR beta was performed on blood CD8+ T cells and on blood CD4+ T cells. TEMRA cells were FACS-enriched, and CD8+ and CD4+ T cells were isolated negatively. V dropped 5 bases and J dropped 13 bases, with 13 bases sitting between them. The CDR3 runs 11 residues. After extraction with the RNeasy kit, about 0.5 to 1 ug of the RNA was reverse transcribed using random hexamers. Amplification of TCR beta CDR3 across 54 Vbeta and 13 Jbeta was performed with immunoSEQ multiplex PCR. TCRdb re-analysed the immunoSEQ multiplex PCR reads in MiXCR, keeping a single row per CDR3 protein. The repertoire includes 150,000 or so distinct CDR3 sequences, around 95% of them detected once, and more than 0.11% sits in the top ten. Note on this clonotype: Antigen unknown.

V and J are TRBV12-3 or TRBV12-4 and TRBJ2-3; the D gene is possibly TRBD1 (6 bases). The sample comprised CD4+ T cells from PBMCs. The TCR comes from a human donor in good health. Written as DNA, the CDR3 is TGTGCCAGCAGTGACCCTCAGGGGAAGTATTTT. Its protein is CASSDPQGKYF.